This T cell receptor beta chain was captured in a study of T cell responses to AZD1222 COVID-19 vaccine. Broader study findings: At baseline, seropositivity was found in only a handful of AZD1222 recipients. The donor group comprised mostly white British people and more females; the analysis possibly underestimated clonal diversity.

Regarding this clone: The antigen is not known.

The CDR3 runs to 16 residues. V dropped 0 bases and J dropped 4 bases, with 13 bases sitting between them. Germline V lookup: CDR1 MNHEY, CDR2 SVGAGI. Analysis merged second doses at about 4 or about 12 weeks. The table came from immunoSEQ multiplex PCR; TCRdb's copy has only in-frame clones and leaves some out. Among about 160,000 clones listed, 85% to 95% were seen once. This sample comprised peripheral blood, obtained 28 days after the second AZD1222 dose. This receptor was taken from an adult who received the AZD1222 COVID-19 vaccine. The J gene is TRBJ2-1, the V gene TRBV6-5; unclear D gene. DNA for the CDR3: TGTGCCAGCAGTTACTCGTCCGACCTCCGATACAATGAGCAGTTCTTC. Encoded protein: CASSYSSDLRYNEQFF.